Here is one T cell receptor beta chain with its context. Its matching antigen is unknown. The data stem from a study of cytomegalovirus exposure and HLA in healthy donors. Overall study findings and caveats: Specific recognition of CMV antigens was confirmed in vitro for three chains (all CMV-associated). It was approximately 150 TCR beta chains that were listed as cytomegalovirus-associated. The tendency of first-cohort TCR clusters to co-occur in the roughly 110 validation repertoires emerged from a later analysis. Accounts indicate the classifier identified cytomegalovirus status with strong specificity and sensitivity.

Sequenced by immunoSEQ multiplex PCR; TCRdb stores in-frame clones only, minus some. The data contain some 100,000 clones, around 86% of them seen just once; the ten biggest clones take up approximately 4.9%. In germline, CDR1 is ENHRY, CDR2 SYGVKD. The ends lost 3 bases at V and 4 bases at J; junction bases unmatched: 8. CDR3 length: 15 residues. The TCR sequence derives from a man younger than 30 in good health and CMV-seronegative. Material for sequencing was PBMCs. V gene TRBV10-3 combines with J gene TRBJ2-7, with TRBD1 identical over 8 bases. The CDR3 spells CAISEKPGQVYEQYF. Written as DNA, the CDR3 is TGTGCCATCAGTGAAAAGCCGGGACAGGTGTACGAGCAGTACTTC.